This T cell receptor (beta chain) was recovered during a study of spatial heterogeneity in lung cancer. Study-level information: Detected beta-chain sequences consistently exceeded alpha-chain sequences.

This clonotype came up many times. Antigen: not known. CDR3 length equals 13 residues. Germline values: CDR1 SQVTM, CDR2 ANQGSEA. V was pared by 8 bases and J by 5 bases, with 16 bases between. Whole-study findings and limits: Counts of expanded intratumoral alpha and beta TCRs tracked tumor mutation counts.

The time point: sample taken at primary tumor resection. The donors comprised some 78 untreated early-stage non-small cell lung cancer patients. Unsorted tumor, nontumor lung tissue or cryopreserved PBMC supplied the whole RNA. TCRdb reprocessed the 5' RACE reads via MiXCR and lists one record per CDR3 protein. The sample includes about 25,000 distinct CDR3 sequences, roughly 10% of them seen just once. The chain couples TRBV29-1 to TRBJ2-1; no reliable D call. This receptor was obtained from a male donor with early-stage non-small cell lung cancer. Material: lung tumor tissue, obtained at surgery. DNA for the CDR3: TGCAGCCTTGTTACCCCCCGAAACAATGAGCAGTTCTTC. Protein sequence: CSLVTPRNNEQFF.